Listed below are T cell receptor beta chains from one sample, sequenced in a study of T-cell reconstitution after alpha-beta-depleted transplantation in children. TCRdb passed the PCR reads through MiXCR, listing each CDR3 protein once. Of roughly 300,000 distinct CDR3 sequences detected, 9% to 12% appear once; the ten largest clones hold around 2.4%. The sequences come from PBMCs from the stem cell graft donor, collected from the stem cell graft. Receptors originate from a human donor who donated a stem cell graft to a child with acute lymphoblastic leukemia. Both conserved end residues are part of each CDR3. The D gene is left open where the match is weak. The listing skips clone size in some rows; elsewhere it reads once, few, many or a size class.

V gene	D gene	clone size	J gene	CDR3 protein	CDR3 DNA
TRBV20-1	TRBD1	-	TRBJ1-5	CSARRTGDSNQPQHF	TGCAGTGCTAGAAGGACAGGGGATAGCAATCAGCCCCAGCATTTT
TRBV4-1	TRBD2	many	TRBJ2-2	CASSQEGSGSWNTGELFF	TGCGCCAGCAGCCAAGAAGGGAGCGGGAGTTGGAACACCGGGGAGCTGTTTTTT
TRBV4-1	-	many	TRBJ2-7	CASSPTRGRFYEQYF	TGCGCCAGCAGCCCCACCCGGGGCCGGTTCTACGAGCAGTACTTC
TRBV6-6	-	few	TRBJ1-1	CASSYRKNTEAFF	TGTGCCAGCAGTTACAGGAAGAACACTGAAGCTTTCTTT
TRBV18	TRBD2	-	TRBJ2-7	CASSPGLAGIEQYF	TGTGCCAGCTCGCCAGGACTAGCGGGAATCGAGCAGTACTTC
TRBV4-1	TRBD2	few	TRBJ2-5	CASSLGLADQETQYF	TGCGCCAGCAGCCTGGGACTAGCGGACCAAGAGACCCAGTACTTC
TRBV9	-	many	TRBJ2-2	CASSQFWGSAGELFF	TGTGCCAGCAGCCAGTTTTGGGGGTCCGCCGGGGAGCTGTTTTTT
TRBV5-1	-	-	TRBJ2-1	CASSSGILAVNEQFF	TGCGCCAGCAGCTCGGGGATACTAGCTGTGAATGAGCAGTTCTTC
TRBV29-1	TRBD2	few	TRBJ2-3	CSVGGFVMGREGPADTQYF	TGCAGCGTTGGTGGTTTTGTCATGGGGCGGGAGGGCCCGGCAGATACGCAGTATTTT
TRBV12-3/TRBV12-4	TRBD2	-	TRBJ2-1	CASSLRTSGKFSRGEQFF	TGTGCCAGCAGTTTGAGGACTAGCGGGAAGTTTTCGCGGGGTGAGCAGTTCTTC
TRBV12-3/TRBV12-4	-	many	TRBJ1-5	CASSPLGRNQPQHF	TGTGCCAGCAGCCCCCTCGGACGAAATCAGCCCCAGCATTTT
TRBV6-2/TRBV6-3	-	many	TRBJ1-1	CASSFAKNTEAFF	TGTGCCAGCAGTTTCGCCAAGAACACTGAAGCTTTCTTT
TRBV10-3	-	-	TRBJ1-1	CAISERGYSTEAFF	TGTGCCATCAGTGAGCGGGGATACAGCACTGAAGCTTTCTTT
TRBV7-2	-	-	TRBJ2-1	CASSLKGHQFF	TGTGCCAGCAGCTTAAAAGGGCACCAGTTCTTC
TRBV12-3/TRBV12-4	-	few	TRBJ2-5	CASSSALETQYF	TGTGCCAGCAGTTCGGCTTTAGAGACCCAGTACTTC
TRBV11-2	TRBD2	many	TRBJ2-6	CASSLYGGRGSGANVLTF	TGTGCCAGCAGCTTATATGGCGGGAGGGGCTCTGGGGCCAACGTCCTGACTTTC
TRBV7-9	TRBD1	many	TRBJ1-1	CASSASGQGMNTEAFF	TGTGCCAGCAGCGCCTCGGGACAGGGGATGAACACTGAAGCTTTCTTT
TRBV7-2	TRBD1	few	TRBJ1-2	CASSLGTGSINYGYTF	TGTGCCAGCAGCTTAGGGACAGGGAGTATCAACTATGGCTACACCTTC
TRBV4-3	-	-	TRBJ1-2	CASSQETASYGYTF	TGCGCCAGCAGCCAAGAAACCGCAAGCTATGGCTACACCTTC
TRBV5-1	-	few	TRBJ1-1	CASSLVASFMNTEAFF	TGCGCCAGCAGCTTGGTGGCAAGCTTTATGAACACTGAAGCTTTCTTT
TRBV7-2	TRBD2	few	TRBJ2-2	CASSWSLAGTGELFF	TGTGCCAGCAGCTGGAGCCTAGCGGGGACCGGGGAGCTGTTTTTT
TRBV15	-	few	TRBJ2-7	CATSRRGYEQYF	TGTGCCACCAGCAGACGTGGTTACGAGCAGTACTTC
TRBV10-3	TRBD1	few	TRBJ2-5	CAITGQAQETQYF	TGTGCCATTACTGGACAGGCGCAAGAGACCCAGTACTTC
TRBV10-3	TRBD1	few	TRBJ1-4	CAISNPGGRGPEGKLFF	TGTGCCATCAGCAATCCCGGCGGCAGGGGGCCAGAGGGAAAACTGTTTTTT